This T cell receptor beta chain was captured by sequencing in a study of blood T cell repertoires in COVID-19. Overall study context: Sites in the United States, Italy and Spain provided acute and convalescent COVID-19 samples. From T cells, B-cell-depleted T cells, or PBMCs came the material, which was cDNA or gDNA.

There are 14 residues in the CDR3. Trimming cost V 1 base and J 4 bases; bases outside gene matches: 1. Per the germline V gene, CDR1 is LGHDT and CDR2 is YNNKEL (reference sequence). Original processing methods: Amplification with reference gene primers provided the estimates of nucleated cell counts. The protocol was immunoSEQ multiplex PCR, while the TCRdb copy is restricted to in-frame clones and leaves out a portion. The V and J calls and clone size were taken over from that table, and D and trimming were inferred from the DNA. The sample records 20,000 to 30,000 clones, about nine tenths being singletons.

This chain uses TRBV3-1 (or the pseudogene TRBV3-2) with TRBJ1-5; 7 positions agree with TRBD1. The specimen sequenced was peripheral blood. The TCR sequence derives from a man aged 65 to 79 with acute or convalescent COVID-19. CDR3 residues: CASSQGDSNQPQHF. The CDR3 DNA reads as TGTGCCAGCAGCCAAGGGGACAGTAATCAGCCCCAGCATTTT.